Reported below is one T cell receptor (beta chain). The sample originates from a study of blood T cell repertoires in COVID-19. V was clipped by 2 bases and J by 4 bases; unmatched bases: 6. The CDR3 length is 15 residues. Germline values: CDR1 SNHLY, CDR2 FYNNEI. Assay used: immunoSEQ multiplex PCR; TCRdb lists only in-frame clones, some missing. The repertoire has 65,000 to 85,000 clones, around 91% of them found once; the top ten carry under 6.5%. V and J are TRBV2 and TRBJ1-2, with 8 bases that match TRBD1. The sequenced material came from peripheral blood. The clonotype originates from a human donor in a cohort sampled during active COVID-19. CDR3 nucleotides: TGTGCCAGCAGTGAATCCCGGACAGGGACCTATGGCTACACCTTC. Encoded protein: CASSESRTGTYGYTF.